Sequencing of this TCR beta chain was carried out in a study of blood T cells in healthy people across ages. General observations from the study: The fall in TCR beta diversity per million T cells was roughly linear with age. When one million T cells were used, diversity estimates were thought to be underestimates.

To note about this clonotype: Its target is not known. At one of its ends the junction is not consistent with the germline gene, which may arise from a read error.

Alongside a J-beta primer mix, a sample-barcoded 5' primer served in a second PCR lasting about 7 to 11 cycles. The authors tagged each cDNA molecule using a template-switch adaptor with 12 random nucleotides. Each sample yielded at least 2.5 million CDR3-containing paired-end reads. Using its own MiXCR run on the 5' RACE reads, TCRdb lists one record per CDR3 protein. The sample includes roughly 700,000 distinct CDR3 sequences, roughly 32% seen only once; the top ten take 15% to 19%. There are 18 residues in the CDR3. Germline CDR1 SGHRS, CDR2 YFSETQ. This chain joins TRBV5-1 and TRBJ1-4; maybe TRBD1 (5 bases). The sequenced sample consisted of blood. The receptor's source is a woman of 80 years or more in good health. The CDR3 protein is CASSSTVISLGTNEKRFF. The CDR3 DNA reads as TGCGCCAGCAGCTCGACAGTCATCAGCTTGGGTACTAATGAAAAACGGTTTTTT.